This TCR beta chain was retrieved from a study of T cells in localized non-small cell lung cancer. Germline V lookup: CDR1 SGHRS, CDR2 YFSETQ. The CDR3 contains 16 residues. V lost 2 bases and J lost 7; bases outside the gene matches: 12. TCRdb's copy holds only in-frame clones and misses some; the assay was immunoSEQ multiplex PCR. The data show about 54,000 clones, approximately 80% seen once. General observations from the study: Heterogeneity within the tumor remains possible, as just one region underwent sequencing. Longer overall survival was linked to higher blood T cell density. Among the top 100 tumor clones, a median 57 appeared in adjacent lung. Maximal T cell clonality occurred in uninvolved adjacent lung, with tumor ranking below it.

As for this clone: The antigen is not known.

The V and J genes are TRBV5-1 and TRBJ2-7; 10 positions agree with TRBD1. Sequencing used peripheral blood, obtained before any cancer treatment. The source is a female donor older than 55 with stage II squamous cell lung carcinoma. The CDR3 sequence: CASSLSFGTGAGEQYF. CDR3 nucleotides: TGCGCCAGCAGCTTATCATTCGGGACAGGGGCAGGAGAGCAGTACTTC. Drawing the rest from reference TRBV5-1 and TRBJ2-7, the complete variable domain is KAGVTQTPRYLIKTRGQQVTLSCSPISGHRSVSWYQQTPGQGLQFLFEYFSETQRNKGNFPGRFSGRQFSNSRSEMNVSTLELGDSALYLCASSLSFGTGAGEQYFGPGTRLTVT.